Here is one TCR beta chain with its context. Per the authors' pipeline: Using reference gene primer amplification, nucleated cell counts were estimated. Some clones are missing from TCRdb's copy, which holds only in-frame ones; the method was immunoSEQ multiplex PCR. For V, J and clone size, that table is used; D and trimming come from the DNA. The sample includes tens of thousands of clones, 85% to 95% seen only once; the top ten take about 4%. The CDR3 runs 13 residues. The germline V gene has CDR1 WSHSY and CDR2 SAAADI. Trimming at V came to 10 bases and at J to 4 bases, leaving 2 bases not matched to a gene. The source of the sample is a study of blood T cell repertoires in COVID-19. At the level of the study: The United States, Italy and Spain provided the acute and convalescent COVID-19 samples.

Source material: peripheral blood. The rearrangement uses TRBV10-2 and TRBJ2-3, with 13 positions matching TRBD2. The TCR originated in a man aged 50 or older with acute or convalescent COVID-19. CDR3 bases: TGCGCCACAGGACTAGCGGGAGCAGATACGCAGTATTTT. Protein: CATGLAGADTQYF.